These 16 T cell receptor beta chains came from one sample sequenced in a study of T cells expressing NK-cell markers. From its re-call of the 5' RACE reads, TCRdb lists each CDR3 protein once, without DNA. The sample table includes 550,000 to 600,000 distinct CDR3 sequences. Specimen: blood T cells: a sorted CD56 or NKG2C T cell subset, CD4+ or CD8+ T cells, or bulk PBMC T cells (not recorded which). Every receptor here comes from a man younger than 35 in good health.

The chain couples TRBV30 to TRBJ2-5; the TCRdb call, TRBD1, lacks DNA for checking. This CDR3 comprises 12 residues. CDR1 GTSNPN and CDR2 SVGIG come from the germline V gene (reference sequence). This chain's CDR3 is CAWMVGGGTQYF. Full variable domain (remainder filled in from reference TRBV30 and TRBJ2-5): SQTIHQWPATLVQPVGSPLSLECTVEGTSNPNLYWYRQAAGRGLQLLFYSVGIGQISSEVPQNLSASRPQDRQFILSSKKLLLSDSGFYLCAWMVGGGTQYFGPGTRLLVL.

The J gene is TRBJ1-2, the V gene TRBV20-1; TCRdb's assignment of TRBD1 cannot be checked, as there is no DNA. The CDR3 has 11 amino acids. In germline, CDR1 is DFQATT, CDR2 SNEGSKA (reference sequence). This CDR3 reads CSASLRGGYTF.

This chain joins TRBV3-1 and TRBJ1-1. CDR1 LGHDT and CDR2 YNNKEL come from the germline V gene (reference sequence). The CDR3 is 11 residues long. The CDR3 here is CASSLRAQLLF.

The rearrangement uses TRBV6-5 and TRBJ2-5. Germline V gene data show CDR1 as MNHEY and CDR2 as SVGAGI. The CDR3 is 15 residues long. The CDR3 protein is CASSYVGRVQETQYF.

The CDR3 loop is CASSQDRSGVITDTQYF. This chain connects TRBV4-2 to TRBJ2-3; there is no DNA to check the TCRdb D call of TRBD1. Germline values: CDR1 LGHNA, CDR2 YNFKEQ. The CDR3 covers 17 residues.

V gene TRBV7-2 combines with J gene TRBJ2-3; checking the TCRdb D call of TRBD2 is not possible without DNA. CDR1 and CDR2 from the germline V gene are SGHTA and FQGNSA. The length of the CDR3 is 19 residues. The CDR3 region is CASSLGSTSQTLGTDTQYF.

The genes are TRBV5-1 and TRBJ1-5. The CDR3 is 14 amino acids. CDR1 is SGHRS, CDR2 YFSETQ, per germline. CDR3: CASSLESGSQPQHF.

The CDR3 spells CASSRLNLAGGETQYF. This rearrangement joins TRBV5-1 to TRBJ2-5; the D call of TRBD2 rests on TCRdb alone, since no DNA is present to check it. There are 16 residues in the CDR3. Per germline, CDR1 SGHRS and CDR2 YFSETQ.

The chain recombines TRBV19 with TRBJ2-1; checking the TCRdb D call of TRBD1 is not possible without DNA. Germline lookup yields CDR1 LNHDA and CDR2 SQIVND (reference sequence). This CDR3 contains 14 residues. The CDR3 loop reads CASRLRDRYNEQFF.

The CDR3 spells CASSLVGGSGANYGYTF. This chain links TRBV12-3 or TRBV12-4 with TRBJ1-2; without DNA, the TCRdb call of TRBD1 cannot be checked. The CDR3 is 17 residues long.

The CDR3 spells CASSLSGSAYTQYF. The chain recombines TRBV5-1 with TRBJ2-3; the D gene TCRdb calls, TRBD2, cannot be checked with no DNA. Germline-derived CDR1 and CDR2 are SGHRS and YFSETQ. This CDR3 comprises 14 residues. The full variable domain, with the rest looked up from reference TRBV5-1 and TRBJ2-3, is KAGVTQTPRYLIKTRGQQVTLSCSPISGHRSVSWYQQTPGQGLQFLFEYFSETQRNKGNFPGRFSGRQFSNSRSEMNVSTLELGDSALYLCASSLSGSAYTQYFGPGTRLTVL.

The CDR3 is CASRTDRAATNEKLFF. This chain uses TRBV2 with TRBJ1-4; TCRdb indicates TRBD1, and absent DNA this call remains unverified. The CDR3 runs 16 residues. Germline V gene data show CDR1 as SNHLY and CDR2 as FYNNEI.

This chain links TRBV6-1 with TRBJ2-5; TCRdb proposes TRBD2, but this gene call is untestable without DNA. The CDR3 spans 15 residues. The germline CDR1 and CDR2 sequences are MNHNS and SASEGT. Here the CDR3 reads CASMVAGVSGETQYF.

J is TRBJ2-3 and V is TRBV7-2; TCRdb's assignment of TRBD2 cannot be checked, as there is no DNA. CDR1 is SGHTA, CDR2 FQGNSA, per germline. The CDR3 is 15 residues long. This chain's CDR3 is CASSLLLAGRDTQYF.

V is TRBV4-3 and J is TRBJ2-1; the D call from TCRdb, TRBD2, cannot be confirmed without DNA. The CDR3 covers 17 residues. CDR1 and CDR2 from the germline V gene are LGHNA and YSLEER. The CDR3 reads CASSPRAPGLARNEQFF.

This chain links TRBV5-1 with TRBJ2-1; TCRdb outputs TRBD2, but without DNA this stays unchecked. The CDR3 consists of 18 residues. Germline V lookup: CDR1 SGHRS, CDR2 YFSETQ. CDR3 residues: CASSLGARRERTYNEQFF.